This entry concerns a single TCR beta chain. It has no known antigen specificity. Qualities for individual bases were not recorded, and no much larger clone is one base off. The data belong to a study of CD8 T cells in Susac syndrome (dated 2019 in TCRdb). In terms of the full investigation: Of the Susac syndrome patients who were sequenced, 8 or 9 were in clinical remission while roughly six had clinically active disease. Whether CD8+ T cell activation and differentiation in Susac syndrome was antigen driven was tested using repertoire sequencing. Susac syndrome patients were therapy-naive, on corticosteroids (some also receiving IVIg), or on IVIg alone at blood withdrawal.

V is pared back by 6 bases and J by 8 bases, with 13 bases lying between the germline termini. From the cysteine up to the phenylalanine, the CDR3 has a length of 13 residues. Solely the CDR3 DNA is kept, with 39 bases framed from the first base. Overall results and qualifications from the work: The study acknowledged that relatively few individuals were included in the TCR sequencing and HLA analysis. In patients with Susac syndrome, the CD4+ T cell repertoire showed no detectable clonal expansion.

Peripheral blood CD8+ and CD4+ T cells from healthy donors, Susac syndrome patients and multiple sclerosis patients were profiled by high-throughput TCR beta sequencing. The Susac syndrome patients fulfilled recently defined diagnostic criteria for either definite or probable disease. Bulk CD8+ and CD4+ T cells were purified by magnetic negative isolation, whereas CD8+ TEMRA cells were enriched by FACS. Blood was collected in EDTA tubes and processed within 24 hours, with PBMCs isolated through density gradient centrifugation. PBMCs destined for TCR sequencing were cryopreserved in liquid nitrogen and later thawed in a 37 °C water bath. The sorted or isolated CD4+, CD8+ and CD8+ TEMRA cells reached a purity of at least 90%. RNA was extracted with the RNeasy kit and 0.5 to 1 ug was reverse transcribed using random hexamers. TCR beta CDR3 regions were amplified with the immunoSEQ multiplex PCR assay covering 54 Vbeta and 13 Jbeta segments. PCR amplification bias was corrected using a synthetic template baseline for primer optimization and computational correction. The published analysis was carried out like this. Reads were annotated to V, D and J genes according to IMGT and were analyzed with immunoSEQ Analyzer, with only productive sequences retained. Clonality was computed as one minus Shannon entropy normalized by log2 of the number of productive unique sequences. For each patient and control, public and private clones were evaluated within the 100 most prevalent clones. Clones were defined as Susac-specific when absent from the healthy and MS cohorts, from roughly 1,100 published viral clones and from other ImmuneACCESS disease sequences. TCRdb took the public reads, trimmed them with fastp at Q25, ran MiXCR for clone calling and kept in-frame beta chains. Each entry is one CDR3 protein sequence, shown with its most common DNA and genes. TCRdb's processing, not the study's, gives the V and J calls here. This sample holds some 210,000 distinct CDR3 sequences; about 94% were observed only once. The ten largest clones take up 0.15% to 0.2% of the sample.

This clonotype was sampled from a human donor with Susac syndrome. The sample consisted of CD4+ T cells from PBMCs. Recombination linked TRBV12-3 or TRBV12-4 to TRBJ1-4; the D segment could be TRBD1, given 6 matching bases. CDR3 region: CASSPGAGEKLFF. Here is the DNA: TGTGCCAGCAGCCCAGGGGCCGGGGAAAAACTGTTTTTT.